The 27 T cell receptor beta chains presented below share a single source sample, sequenced in a study of T cell responses to AZD1222 COVID-19 vaccine. Sequencing used immunoSEQ multiplex PCR; TCRdb keeps in-frame clones, though not all of them. The sample records approximately 180,000 clones, roughly 91% being singletons. The input for sequencing was peripheral blood, taken on day 0 of AZD1222 vaccination. The receptors shown here come from an adult in good health.

This clone was counted a single time. The V and J genes are TRBV27 and TRBJ2-7; D perhaps matches TRBD1 (6 bases). The CDR3 contains 15 residues. Germline CDR1 reads MNHEY; CDR2 reads SMNVEV (reference sequence). The V end was cut by 6 bases, the J end by 2 bases, with 17 bases between. CDR3: CASRLQGVSTYEQYF. CDR3 bases: TGTGCCAGCAGGCTACAGGGTGTCTCGACCTACGAGCAGTACTTC.

The V and J genes are TRBV27 and TRBJ2-7, with D possibly being TRBD1 or TRBD2 (5 bases each). Germline CDR1 MNHEY, CDR2 SMNVEV (reference sequence). The CDR3 is 14 amino acids. V was trimmed by 3 bases and J by 0 bases, leaving 9 bases between them. For the CDR3, the DNA is TGTGCCAGCAGTTTGGGACGGAGCTCCTACGAGCAGTACTTC. Translated: CASSLGRSSYEQYF.

The J gene is TRBJ2-1, the V gene TRBV9; no clear D gene. V gave up 0 bases and J gave up 4 bases, with 11 bases separating them. The CDR3 sequence is 15 residues long. Looked up from germline, CDR1 is SGDLS and CDR2 is YYNGEE. CDR3 loop: CASSVEPAPYNEQFF. CDR3 DNA sequence: TGTGCCAGCAGCGTAGAACCTGCCCCTTACAATGAGCAGTTCTTC.

This sequence joins TRBV6-4 and TRBJ2-7; 9 nucleotides align to TRBD2. Germline lookup yields CDR1 MRHNA and CDR2 SNTAGT. V shed 8 bases and J 4 bases; nucleotides not matched to a gene: 3. CDR3 size: 12 residues. The CDR3: CASHSGSYEQYF. The CDR3 nucleotides are TGTGCCAGCCATAGCGGGAGTTACGAGCAGTACTTC.

This sequence joins TRBV28 and TRBJ1-5; tentative D call: TRBD1 (5 bases). V shed 6 bases and J shed 5 bases, with 14 bases lying between them. In germline, CDR1 is MDHEN, CDR2 SYDVKM. The CDR3 extends over 14 amino acids. The CDR3 here is CASSSGGVHQPQHF. In nucleotides, the CDR3 is TGTGCCAGCAGCTCGGGGGGGGTTCATCAGCCCCAGCATTTT.

There are a few counts of this clone. The chain carries TRBV7-8 and TRBJ2-7; TRBD1 might be the D (6 bases). The length of the CDR3 is 13 residues. Germline CDR1 reads SGHVS; CDR2 reads FQNEAQ. Between the trimmed V and J ends, which lost 4 bases and 2 bases, there was a span of 9 bases. The CDR3 region is CASSSEGAYEQYV. The CDR3 DNA reads as TGTGCCAGCAGCTCCGAGGGGGCCTACGAGCAGTACGTC.

V is TRBV7-2 and J is TRBJ1-3, with 9 nucleotides matching TRBD1. V shed 5 bases and J 2 bases; nucleotides not matched to a gene: 4. Germline V lookup: CDR1 SGHTA, CDR2 FQGNSA. The CDR3 contains 15 residues. In nucleotides, the CDR3 is TGTGCCAGCAGCGAACGGACAGGGGCTGGAAACACCATATATTTT. This codes for CASSERTGAGNTIYF. Full variable domain (rest looked up from reference TRBV7-2 and TRBJ1-3): GAGVSQSPSNKVTEKGKDVELRCDPISGHTALYWYRQSLGQGLEFLIYFQGNSAPDKSGLPSDRFSAERTGGSVSTLTIQRTQQEDSAVYLCASSERTGAGNTIYFGEGSWLTVV.

V usage is TRBV7-8 and J usage is TRBJ2-1; D is ambiguous. V was shortened by 6 bases and J by 7 bases, with 37 bases between the two germline ends. CDR1 and CDR2 (germline): SGHVS, FQNEAQ. This CDR3 region has 21 residues. CDR3 sequence: CASSRLGVVSAIVLIRNEQFF. As DNA, the CDR3 is TGTGCCAGCAGTCGGTTAGGTGTAGTATCGGCGATAGTCCTCATCAGGAATGAGCAGTTCTTC.

The rearrangement joins TRBV10-2 to TRBJ1-2, with D perhaps TRBD1 (6 bases). The CDR3 covers 15 residues. Trimming removed 8 bases at V and 4 bases at J, with 20 bases between. Germline CDR1 is WSHSY and CDR2 is SAAADI. In DNA form, the CDR3 reads TGCGCCAGCTCCCGACAGGCGGGCCAGGTCTATGGCTACACCTTC. This codes for CASSRQAGQVYGYTF.

In DNA, the CDR3 is TGCAGTGCGTGGACACCGGGTGGCTACACCTTC. Translation: CSAWTPGGYTF. The rearrangement joins TRBV20-1 to TRBJ1-2; D may be TRBD1 (5 bases). V dropped 6 bases and J dropped 7 bases, with 12 bases sitting between them. There are 11 residues in the CDR3. CDR1 and CDR2 from the germline V gene are DFQATT and SNEGSKA (reference sequence).

The chain is built from TRBV10-3 and TRBJ2-2, with TRBD2 as a possible D gene (5 bases). V lost 2 bases and J 3 bases, leaving 10 bases between the germline ends. The germline V gene has CDR1 ENHRY and CDR2 SYGVKD. The CDR3 is made up of 15 amino acids. The CDR3 is CAISEVASDTGELFF. The DNA for the CDR3 is TGTGCCATCAGTGAGGTAGCGTCCGACACCGGGGAGCTGTTTTTT.

This clone was observed many times. The V call is TRBV6-1, the J call TRBJ1-4; no clear D. V lost 4 bases and J lost 8, with 20 bases in between. Germline CDR1 reads MNHNS; CDR2 reads SASEGT. The CDR3 is 16 residues long. CDR3 loop: CASSVRPPVRSEKLFF. The CDR3 coding sequence is TGTGCCAGCAGTGTTAGACCCCCCGTGAGATCCGAAAAACTGTTTTTT.

This clone was observed a single time. The chain joins TRBV6-4 to TRBJ2-7; D unclear. The germline V gene encodes CDR1 MRHNA and CDR2 SNTAGT. Trimming left V 8 bases short and J 0 bases short, with 14 bases between. The CDR3 sequence is 14 residues long. CDR3 coding DNA: TGTGCCAGCTGGGTGGTCAAGACCTCCTACGAGCAGTACTTC. This encodes CASWVVKTSYEQYF.

This chain links TRBV7-3 with TRBJ1-1; TRBD1 is a possible D gene (5 bases). The germline V and J ends were trimmed by 5 bases and 5 bases, with 12 bases remaining between them. The germline gives CDR1 SGHTA, CDR2 FQGTGA. The CDR3 runs to 13 residues. The CDR3 is CASSLFKGTEAFF. For the CDR3, the DNA is TGTGCCAGCAGCCTTTTCAAGGGGACTGAAGCTTTCTTT.

This sequence joins TRBV10-3 and TRBJ1-1, with 7 bases matching TRBD1. The germline V gene encodes CDR1 ENHRY and CDR2 SYGVKD. The CDR3 loop spans 15 amino acids. V was clipped by 8 bases and J by 0 bases; unmatched bases: 9. The CDR3 is CAIGPRGGLNTEAFF. The CDR3 nucleotides read TGTGCCATCGGTCCCAGGGGGGGACTGAACACTGAAGCTTTCTTT.

The chain has TRBV2 and TRBJ2-5; 9 bases match TRBD1. Germline values: CDR1 SNHLY, CDR2 FYNNEI. There are 14 residues in the CDR3. The trim removed 4 bases at V and 2 bases at J, leaving 2 bases unmatched. CDR3 protein: CASSATGGQETQYF. In DNA, the CDR3 is TGTGCCAGCAGTGCGACAGGGGGGCAAGAGACCCAGTACTTC.

The rearrangement joins TRBV6-4 to TRBJ2-6; D is undetermined. CDR1 is MRHNA, CDR2 SNTAGT, per germline. The CDR3 runs to 16 residues. Trimming removed 5 bases from V and 0 bases from J, with 11 bases in between. Here the CDR3 reads CASSPSGLSGANVLTF. As DNA, the CDR3 is TGTGCCAGCAGTCCCTCCGGGCTCTCTGGGGCCAACGTCCTGACTTTC.

The chain couples TRBV5-6 to TRBJ1-3; 9 nucleotides match TRBD1. The CDR3 length is 17 residues. V gave up 4 bases and J gave up 6 bases; unmatched junction bases: 14. The germline gives CDR1 SGHDT, CDR2 YYEEEE. DNA for the CDR3: TGTGCCAGCAGCCTGGAGACAGGGACAGGGCGGCTAAACACCATATATTTT. Amino acids: CASSLETGTGRLNTIYF.

The rearrangement uses TRBV6-2 or TRBV6-3 and TRBJ2-1; TRBD2 agrees at 12 bases. The CDR3 spans 15 residues. V lost 6 bases to trimming and J lost 6 bases; unmatched junction nucleotides: 6. CDR1 and CDR2 from the germline V gene are MNHEY and SVGEGT. The CDR3 DNA sequence: TGTGCCAGCAGCCACCTAGCGGGAGGGTTCAATGAGCAGTTCTTC. Encoded protein: CASSHLAGGFNEQFF.

The V gene is TRBV28, the J gene TRBJ2-3; 14 nucleotides agree with TRBD2. Unmatched junction bases numbered 7, after V lost 6 bases and J lost 2 bases. CDR1 and CDR2 from the germline V gene are MDHEN and SYDVKM. This CDR3 region has 17 residues. For the CDR3, the DNA is TGTGCCAGCAGCTCTGGACTAGCGGGGGGTTTCACAGATACGCAGTATTTT. Translated: CASSSGLAGGFTDTQYF. The whole variable domain, filled in from reference TRBV28 and TRBJ2-3, reads DVKVTQSSRYLVKRTGEKVFLECVQDMDHENMFWYRQDPGLGLRLIYFSYDVKMKEKGDIPEGYSVSREKKERFSLILESASTNQTSMYLCASSSGLAGGFTDTQYFGPGTRLTVL.

The chain combines TRBV6-5 with TRBJ1-5, with D unresolved. Between the trimmed V and J ends, which lost 6 bases and 0 bases, there was a span of 6 bases. Germline V gene lookup returns CDR1 MNHEY and CDR2 SVGAGI. The CDR3 length is 13 residues. Here the CDR3 DNA reads TGTGCCAGCAGCCAGCTTAGCAATCAGCCCCAGCATTTT. Its protein product is CASSQLSNQPQHF.

This rearrangement joins TRBV6-5 to TRBJ1-1; D possibly corresponds to TRBD1 (6 bases). Germline CDR1 is MNHEY and CDR2 is SVGAGI. The germline V and J ends were trimmed by 0 bases and 6 bases, with 17 bases remaining between them. The CDR3 contains 16 residues. CDR3 region: CASSYSITGRAAEAFF. For the CDR3, the DNA is TGTGCCAGCAGTTACTCGATTACAGGGAGGGCCGCTGAAGCTTTCTTT.

The genes are TRBV28 and TRBJ1-2, with unresolved D. The CDR3 is 11 amino acids. The germline V and J ends were trimmed by 3 bases and 8 bases, with 7 bases remaining between them. Germline CDR1 is MDHEN and CDR2 is SYDVKM. The CDR3 reads CASSFIRGYTF. The CDR3 DNA follows: TGTGCCAGCAGTTTTATCAGAGGCTACACCTTC.

This clone turned up a few times. The CDR3, as DNA: TGTGCCAGCAGTTTTCGACAGACCGAGGCCTATAATTCACCCCTCCACTTT. It yields the protein CASSFRQTEAYNSPLHF. This sequence joins TRBV28 and TRBJ1-6, with a possible D match to TRBD1 (5 bases). Germline-derived CDR1 and CDR2 are MDHEN and SYDVKM. The CDR3 runs 17 residues. V lost 3 bases, J lost 2 bases, and 14 bases lay in between.

The chain uses TRBV9 and TRBJ1-1, with D unresolved. V lost 2 bases to trimming and J lost 0 bases, with 8 bases between them. There are 14 residues in the CDR3. From germline, CDR1 is SGDLS and CDR2 YYNGEE. The CDR3 protein is CASSVAVMNTEAFF. For the CDR3, the DNA is TGTGCCAGCAGCGTGGCCGTAATGAACACTGAAGCTTTCTTT.

V and J are TRBV25-1 and TRBJ2-1; D is ambiguous. The CDR3 loop spans 13 amino acids. V was cut by 3 bases and J by 5 bases, with 8 bases left in between. Germline-derived CDR1 and CDR2 are MGHDK and SYGVNS. In nucleotides, the CDR3 is TGTGCCAGCAGTGACGGCCTCCACAATGAGCAGTTCTTC. The encoded protein is CASSDGLHNEQFF.

The chain employs TRBV7-9 and TRBJ2-7; 7 bases line up with TRBD1. CDR3 length: 14 residues. The ends lost 5 bases at V and 4 bases at J; junction bases unmatched: 8. Germline CDR1 and CDR2: SEHNR and FQNEAQ (reference sequence). Here the CDR3 DNA reads TGTGCCAGCAGCCCGGACAGGTGGGGTTACGAGCAGTACTTC. It is translated as CASSPDRWGYEQYF.